The clone carrying this T cell receptor beta chain occurred a few times. Its antigen is as yet unknown. The PCR ran on 60 Vbeta and 13 Jbeta primers. Repertoires were generated with immunoSEQ multiplex PCR, while TCRdb's copy carries only in-frame clones and drops some. This table holds under 200,000 clones, approximately 77% found once. V shed 4 bases, J shed 3 bases, and the junction held 3 bases outside the gene matches. The CDR3 consists of 13 residues. Germline CDR1 is LGHNA and CDR2 is YSLEER. The record originates from a study of cytomegalovirus exposure and HLA in healthy donors. General study findings and limits: Most of the CMV-associated TCR beta chains (in a later analysis) appeared to be HLA-restricted.

Sequenced sample: PBMCs. The sequence derives from a female donor in good health and CMV-seronegative. The genes are TRBV4-3 and TRBJ2-7; 7 bases line up with TRBD1. CDR3 coding DNA: TGCGCCAGCAGCCTAGACAGGGACTACGAGCAGTACTTC. Protein product: CASSLDRDYEQYF.